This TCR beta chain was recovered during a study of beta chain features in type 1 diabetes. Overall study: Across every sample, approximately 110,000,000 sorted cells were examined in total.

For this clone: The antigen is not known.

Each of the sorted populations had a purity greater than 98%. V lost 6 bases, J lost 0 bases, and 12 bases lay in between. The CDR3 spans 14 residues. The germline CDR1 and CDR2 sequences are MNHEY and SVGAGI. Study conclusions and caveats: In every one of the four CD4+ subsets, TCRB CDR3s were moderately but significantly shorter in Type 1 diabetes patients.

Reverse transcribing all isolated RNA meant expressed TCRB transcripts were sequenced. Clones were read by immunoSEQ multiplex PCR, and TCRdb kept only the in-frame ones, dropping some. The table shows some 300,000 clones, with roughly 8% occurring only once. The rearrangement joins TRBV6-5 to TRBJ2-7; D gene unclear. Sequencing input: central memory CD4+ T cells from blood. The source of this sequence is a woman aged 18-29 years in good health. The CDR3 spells CASSRSYSSYEQYV. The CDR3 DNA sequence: TGTGCCAGCAGCCGATCCTACAGCTCCTACGAGCAGTACGTC.